These 10 T cell receptor beta chains were sequenced from one sample in a study of cytomegalovirus exposure and HLA in healthy donors. Vbeta (60) and Jbeta (13) primers were used in the PCR. The protocol was immunoSEQ multiplex PCR, while the TCRdb copy is restricted to in-frame clones and leaves out a portion. Of about 160,000 clones in the sample, around 85% were seen once. Sequences were obtained from PBMCs. These receptors were collected from a boy between 2 and 10 years old in good health and CMV-seronegative.

The gene calls are TRBV28 and TRBJ1-5; 10 nucleotides agree with TRBD1. The CDR3 consists of 15 residues. Germline CDR1 MDHEN, CDR2 SYDVKM. Losses at the gene ends were 4 bases for V and 7 bases for J; bases not matched to a gene: 7. The CDR3, as DNA: TGTGCCAGCAGTTGGGGACAGGGGCGCTTCCAGCCCCAGCATTTT. Amino acid sequence: CASSWGQGRFQPQHF.

V gene TRBV6-1 combines with J gene TRBJ2-3; D gene unclear. V was clipped by 1 base and J by 0 bases, with 11 bases between them. Per germline, CDR1 MNHNS and CDR2 SASEGT. CDR3 length: 16 residues. Here the CDR3 DNA reads TGTGCCAGCAGTGAAGGTTCTATACCAAGCACAGATACGCAGTATTTT. Protein sequence: CASSEGSIPSTDTQYF.

The gene calls are TRBV30 and TRBJ1-3; D gene uncertain. Germline CDR1 is GTSNPN and CDR2 is SVGIG (reference sequence). Trimming removed 2 bases from V and 7 bases from J, with 12 bases in between. The length of the CDR3 is 13 residues. The DNA for the CDR3 is TGTGCCTGGAGTCCCACGCCCGGGAACACCATATATTTT. Its translation is CAWSPTPGNTIYF. The full variable domain, rest sourced from reference TRBV30 and TRBJ1-3, is SQTIHQWPATLVQPVGSPLSLECTVEGTSNPNLYWYRQAAGRGLQLLFYSVGIGQISSEVPQNLSASRPQDRQFILSSKKLLLSDSGFYLCAWSPTPGNTIYFGEGSWLTVV.

This chain joins TRBV5-4 and TRBJ1-1; D is unresolved. Germline CDR1 reads SGHNT; CDR2 reads YYREEE (reference sequence). The CDR3 has 15 residues. V dropped 0 bases and J dropped 1 base, with 10 bases sitting between them. CDR3 region: CASSLAEVRNTEAFF. The CDR3 DNA reads as TGTGCCAGCAGCTTGGCCGAGGTTCGGAACACTGAAGCTTTCTTT.

V and J are TRBV5-3 and TRBJ1-1; maybe TRBD1 (6 bases). TRBV5-3 is labeled an ORF, and its function is uncertain. This CDR3 contains 15 residues. The V and J ends lost 0 bases and 2 bases respectively, with 11 bases between them. The CDR3 region is CARSLAQGQNTEAFF. In DNA form, the CDR3 reads TGTGCCAGAAGCTTGGCCCAGGGGCAAAACACTGAAGCTTTCTTT.

J is TRBJ2-1 and V is TRBV5-1; D is perhaps TRBD2 (6 bases). V was pared by 4 bases and J by 3 bases, with 14 bases between. In germline, CDR1 is SGHRS, CDR2 YFSETQ. The CDR3 loop spans 15 amino acids. The CDR3 loop reads CASSLTGTRYNEQFF. DNA for the CDR3: TGCGCCAGCAGCCTGACCGGGACTCGCTACAATGAGCAGTTCTTC.

This chain uses TRBV11-1 with TRBJ2-4, with D perhaps matching TRBD1 (5 bases). The length of the CDR3 is 15 residues. Trimming took off 4 bases at V and 0 bases at J, with 10 bases between the two ends. Germline V CDR1 and CDR2: SGHAT, FQDESV (reference sequence). The CDR3 reads CASSSGKLAKNIQYF. The DNA of the CDR3 is TGTGCCAGCAGCTCAGGGAAATTAGCCAAAAACATTCAGTACTTC.

This chain uses TRBV29-1 with TRBJ2-2, with D possibly being TRBD2 (6 bases). The germline gives CDR1 SQVTM, CDR2 ANQGSEA. V was trimmed by 6 bases and J by 6 bases, leaving 14 bases between them. The CDR3 extends over 13 amino acids. CDR3 sequence: CSVGRGSAGELFF. The CDR3 DNA reads TGCAGCGTGGGACGGGGGAGCGCCGGGGAGCTGTTTTTT.

This clone was found once. V and J are TRBV15 and TRBJ2-3; a possible D gene is TRBD1 (6 bases). Germline-derived CDR1 and CDR2 are LNHNV and YYDKDF (reference sequence). Deletions cut 3 bases from V and 3 bases from J, with 10 bases between. The CDR3 is made up of 14 amino acids. CDR3 bases: TGTGCCACCAGCAGGCCAGGGGAAACAGATACGCAGTATTTT. The encoded protein is CATSRPGETDTQYF. Full variable domain (rest looked up from reference TRBV15 and TRBJ2-3): DAMVIQNPRYQVTQFGKPVTLSCSQTLNHNVMYWYQQKSSQAPKLLFHYYDKDFNNEADTPDNFQSRRPNTSFCFLDIRSPGLGDTAMYLCATSRPGETDTQYFGPGTRLTVL.

The V and J genes are TRBV7-9 and TRBJ2-1; D possibly corresponds to TRBD2 (6 bases). Trimming shortened V by 5 bases and J by 4 bases, and 15 bases separated the two germline ends. This CDR3 spans 15 amino acids. Per germline, CDR1 SEHNR and CDR2 FQNEAQ (reference sequence). In nucleotides, the CDR3 is TGTGCCAGCAGCCTAGGGGCTAGCGCGTACAATGAGCAGTTCTTC. Amino acid sequence: CASSLGASAYNEQFF. The full variable domain, completed using reference TRBV7-9 and TRBJ2-1, is DTGVSQNPRHKITKRGQNVTFRCDPISEHNRLYWYRQTLGQGPEFLTYFQNEAQLEKSRLLSDRFSAERPKGSFSTLEIQRTEQGDSAMYLCASSLGASAYNEQFFGPGTRLTVL.